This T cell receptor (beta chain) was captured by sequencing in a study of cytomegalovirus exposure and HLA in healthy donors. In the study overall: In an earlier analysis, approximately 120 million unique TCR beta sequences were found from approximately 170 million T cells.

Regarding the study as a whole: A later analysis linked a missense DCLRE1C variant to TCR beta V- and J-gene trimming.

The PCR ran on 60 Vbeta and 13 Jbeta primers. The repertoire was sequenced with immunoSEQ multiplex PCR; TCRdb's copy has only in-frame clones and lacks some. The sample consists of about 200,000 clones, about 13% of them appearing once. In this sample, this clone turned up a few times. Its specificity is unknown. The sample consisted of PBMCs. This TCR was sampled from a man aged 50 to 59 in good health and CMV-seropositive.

The CDR3: CASSLGGAKNIQYF. The DNA of the CDR3 is TGTGCCAGCAGCTTAGGAGGGGCCAAAAACATTCAGTACTTC. The chain combines TRBV11-3 with TRBJ2-4; the D gene is possibly TRBD2 (5 bases). The CDR3 covers 14 residues. V was clipped by 1 base and J by 1 base, with 5 bases between them. CDR1 is SGHNT and CDR2 is YENEEA in the germline V gene. Full variable domain (rest looked up from reference TRBV11-3 and TRBJ2-4): EAGVVQSPRYKIIEKKQPVAFWCNPISGHNTLYWYLQNLGQGPELLIRYENEEAVDDSQLPKDRFSAERLKGVDSTLKIQPAELGDSAVYLCASSLGGAKNIQYFGAGTRLSVL.